The TCR beta chain described here comes from a study of identical twins. TCRdb analysed the 5' RACE reads with MiXCR anew, one entry per CDR3 protein. The data hold under 900,000 distinct CDR3 sequences, with 9% to 15% observed a single time. The V gene's germline CDR1 is MDHEN and CDR2 SYDVKM. With 5 bases removed from V and 3 bases from J, the gap between germline ends came to 7 bases. The CDR3 spans 12 residues. This clonotype was detected a few times. The data were also submitted as part of a second study, on yellow fever vaccine responses in identical twins.

The chain employs TRBV28 and TRBJ1-2, with D uncertain. The sequence was obtained from a woman aged 18-30 years in good health. The sample consisted of PBMCs. The chain's CDR3 is CASSTIDYGYTF. CDR3 in DNA: TGTGCCAGCAGTACGATCGACTATGGCTACACCTTC.